The TCR beta chain under discussion was sequenced for a study of tumor-infiltrating lymphocytes in primary liver carcinoma. Study summary: All lesions had stage T1-T3 N0M0 and roughly 4.2 to 10 cm widths.

Between about 19 and 34 mg of unsorted bulk tissue served as the source from which RNA and DNA were co-extracted. Overall study results and limits: Tumors significantly exceeded blood in top-250-clone fraction (p = 0.039).

This CDR3 contains 13 residues. Total RNA amounting to 500 ng was the source from which TCR beta cDNA was made with a constant-region primer. Libraries of TCR beta came from three nested multiplex PCR rounds with slightly modified ARM-PCR. TRBV1-TRBV30 forward primers and a C-beta reverse primer were used in the first two PCR rounds, which each ran for approximately 9 cycles. One entry per CDR3 protein results from TCRdb running MiXCR on the multiplex PCR reads. The sample contains 45,000 to 65,000 distinct CDR3 sequences, around 77% of which appear only once. For this clonotype: Its antigen is undetermined. Sequence at one end of the junction differs from germline and may be a read error.

V is TRBV12-3 or TRBV12-4 and J is TRBJ1-4, with D unresolved. The sample was liver tumor tissue from sampling region 5. Described subset: tumor region T5, tumor centre. The TCR was taken from a man in his forties with primary liver carcinoma and hepatitis B virus infection. The CDR3 region has the DNA TGTGCCAGCAGTTTAGCGGGTACTGAAAAACTGTCCTTT. Protein product: CASSLAGTEKLSF.